One sample yielded the 26 T cell receptor beta chains listed below, sequenced in a study of T cell responses to AZD1222 COVID-19 vaccine. The protocol was immunoSEQ multiplex PCR, while the TCRdb copy is restricted to in-frame clones and leaves out a portion. This table has about 150,000 clones, just over 90% appearing once. Material: peripheral blood, obtained 28 days after the second AZD1222 dose. These receptors originate from an adult who received the AZD1222 COVID-19 vaccine.

The gene calls are TRBV11-2 and TRBJ2-7; D is undetermined. The CDR3 sequence is 11 residues long. V lost 5 bases, J lost 6 bases, and 8 bases lay in between. The V gene's germline CDR1 is SGHAT and CDR2 FQNNGV. The CDR3 here is CASSLGSEQYF. CDR3 nucleotides: TGTGCCAGCAGCCTAGGAAGCGAGCAGTACTTC. Drawing the rest from reference TRBV11-2 and TRBJ2-7, the complete variable domain is EAGVAQSPRYKIIEKRQSVAFWCNPISGHATLYWYQQILGQGPKLLIQFQNNGVVDDSQLPKDRFSAERLKGVDSTLKIQPAKLEDSAVYLCASSLGSEQYFGPGTRLTVT.

The CDR3 sequence: CASSLLGQGENTIYF. The CDR3 nucleotides read TGTGCCAGCAGCTTATTAGGGCAAGGGGAAAACACCATATATTTT. V is TRBV5-6 and J is TRBJ1-3; D is possibly TRBD1 (5 bases). V dropped 2 bases and J dropped 6 bases, with 15 bases sitting between them. The CDR3 has 15 amino acids. Germline loops: CDR1 SGHDT, CDR2 YYEEEE.

This chain links TRBV10-3 with TRBJ1-3; D gene uncertain. CDR1 is ENHRY and CDR2 is SYGVKD in the germline V gene. The V and J ends lost 2 bases and 5 bases respectively, with 7 bases between them. There are 13 residues in the CDR3. This CDR3 reads CAISEGVRNTIYF. The CDR3 coding sequence is TGTGCCATCAGTGAGGGAGTAAGAAACACCATATATTTT.

The rearrangement joins TRBV7-3 to TRBJ2-3; the match to TRBD2 covers 15 bases. The CDR3 is made up of 16 amino acids. Trimming at V came to 3 bases and at J to 5 bases, leaving 3 bases not matched to a gene. The germline gives CDR1 SGHTA, CDR2 FQGTGA. CDR3 loop: CASSFGLAGGRDTQYF. As DNA, the CDR3 is TGTGCCAGCAGCTTTGGACTAGCGGGGGGGCGAGATACGCAGTATTTT.

The rearrangement joins TRBV24-1 to TRBJ2-1, with D unclear. CDR3 size: 16 residues. V lost 1 base to trimming and J lost 2 bases, with 11 bases between them. Germline CDR1 KGHDR, CDR2 SFDVKD. The DNA for the CDR3 is TGTGCCACCAGTGATTTTGCTAGTGTGACCTACAATGAGCAGTTCTTC. It encodes CATSDFASVTYNEQFF.

The chain couples TRBV19 to TRBJ1-2, with 7 bases lining up with TRBD1. The J segment lost 4 bases and the V segment lost 9 bases, leaving 8 bases of the junction unmatched. The CDR3 loop spans 13 amino acids. From germline, CDR1 is LNHDA and CDR2 SQIVND (reference sequence). The CDR3 region is CASTDRTPYGYTF. DNA of the CDR3: TGTGCCAGCACGGACAGGACCCCCTATGGCTACACCTTC. Full variable domain (outside the CDR3, taken from reference TRBV19 and TRBJ1-2): DGGITQSPKYLFRKEGQNVTLSCEQNLNHDAMYWYRQDPGQGLRLIYYSQIVNDFQKGDIAEGYSVSREKKESFPLTVTSAQKNPTAFYLCASTDRTPYGYTFGSGTRLTVV.

The CDR3 region is CASSTRDRGGNSPLHF. The CDR3 DNA sequence: TGTGCCAGCAGCACGAGGGACAGGGGGGGAAATTCACCCCTCCACTTT. The chain joins TRBV5-4 to TRBJ1-6; 11 nucleotides align to TRBD1. The CDR3 is 16 residues long. Trimming at V came to 4 bases and at J to 7 bases, leaving 7 bases not matched to a gene. In germline, CDR1 is SGHNT, CDR2 YYREEE (reference sequence).

Regarding this clone: The final CDR3 position lacks the conserved phenylalanine or tryptophan, pointing to a likely read error. The DNA is left out, because the CDR3 cannot be placed on it with certainty; the CDR3 is given as TCRdb lists it. The chain combines TRBV6-5 with TRBJ2-7; the D call in the table, TRBD2, was not verified against the DNA. Both ends counted, the CDR3 spans 13 residues. Germline V CDR1 and CDR2: MNHEY, SVGAGI. The CDR3 sequence is CASSYLAGGPKSL.

The rearrangement links TRBV11-1 to TRBJ1-4, with D possibly matching TRBD1 (6 bases). Germline-derived CDR1 and CDR2 are SGHAT and FQDESV (reference sequence). The CDR3 sequence is 15 residues long. The V end lost 5 bases, the J end lost 8 bases, and 18 bases lay between the germline ends. CDR3: CASSPDRSTREKLFF. As DNA, the CDR3 is TGTGCCAGCAGCCCCGACAGGTCGACTCGCGAAAAACTGTTTTTT.

The chain employs TRBV28 and TRBJ2-7, with 10 bases identical to TRBD2. CDR3 size: 14 residues. Trimming removed 4 bases from V and 6 bases from J; junction bases left unmatched: 6. Germline V gene lookup returns CDR1 MDHEN and CDR2 SYDVKM. The CDR3 here is CASSSPGLATEQYF. CDR3 DNA sequence: TGTGCCAGCAGTTCCCCGGGACTAGCGACCGAGCAGTACTTC.

The gene calls are TRBV7-2 and TRBJ2-7; D unresolved. This CDR3 is built from 13 residues. Trimming cost V 4 bases and J 0 bases, with 7 bases left between them. Germline V gene data show CDR1 as SGHTA and CDR2 as FQGNSA. CDR3 in DNA: TGTGCCAGCAGCTCCTACGACTCCTACGAGCAGTACTTC. Residues: CASSSYDSYEQYF.

The chain couples TRBV7-2 to TRBJ2-3, with D possibly TRBD2 on 6 matching bases. This CDR3 comprises 15 residues. V was trimmed by 8 bases and J by 2 bases, leaving 17 bases between them. Germline V gene lookup returns CDR1 SGHTA and CDR2 FQGNSA. In DNA form, the CDR3 reads TGTGCCAGCCACCACGGGACTCTCTCCACAGATACGCAGTATTTT. It codes for CASHHGTLSTDTQYF.

The CDR3 DNA reads TGTGCCAGCAGCGTCGACAGGGTCGGCACCGGGGAGCTGTTTTTT. Its translation: CASSVDRVGTGELFF. The chain carries TRBV7-3 and TRBJ2-2; 7 nucleotides align to TRBD1. Germline V lookup: CDR1 SGHTA, CDR2 FQGTGA. The CDR3 spans 15 residues. With V trimmed by 5 bases and J by 4 bases, 7 bases remained unmatched.

V and J are TRBV19 and TRBJ1-2; D uncertain. The length of the CDR3 is 11 residues. Germline CDR1 reads LNHDA; CDR2 reads SQIVND (reference sequence). The V and J ends lost 4 bases and 8 bases respectively, with 8 bases between them. CDR3 coding DNA: TGTGCCAGTAGTAACGGGCGGGGCTACACCTTC. As protein: CASSNGRGYTF.

The chain is built from TRBV9 and TRBJ1-2; D possibly corresponds to TRBD1 (5 bases). In germline, CDR1 is SGDLS, CDR2 YYNGEE. Trimming removed 2 bases from V and 6 bases from J, with 14 bases in between. The CDR3 covers 14 residues. The CDR3 nucleotides read TGTGCCAGCAGCGTTGCGCAGGGAGAGGATGGCTACACCTTC. Its protein is CASSVAQGEDGYTF. Filled out from reference TRBV9 and TRBJ1-2, the complete variable domain reads DSGVTQTPKHLITATGQRVTLRCSPRSGDLSVYWYQQSLDQGLQFLIQYYNGEERAKGNILERFSAQQFPDLHSELNLSSLELGDSALYFCASSVAQGEDGYTFGSGTRLTVV.

V and J are TRBV19 and TRBJ1-5; D remains ambiguous. Per germline, CDR1 LNHDA and CDR2 SQIVND (reference sequence). This CDR3 comprises 15 residues. V lost 1 base to trimming and J lost 0 bases, with 7 bases between them. Here the CDR3 reads CASSIAGSSNQPQHF. The CDR3 DNA reads as TGTGCCAGTAGTATAGCCGGGAGTAGCAATCAGCCCCAGCATTTT.

The chain uses TRBV7-2 and TRBJ2-3, with D perhaps being TRBD1 or TRBD2 (5 bases each). V lost 2 bases to trimming and J lost 5 bases, with 17 bases between them. This CDR3 has 16 amino acids. Germline CDR1 reads SGHTA; CDR2 reads FQGNSA. The CDR3 is CASSLNLRGSVDTQYF. CDR3 sequence (DNA): TGTGCCAGCAGCTTAAATCTGAGGGGTAGCGTAGATACGCAGTATTTT.

The chain uses TRBV9 and TRBJ2-5, with D possibly being TRBD2 (7 bases). With 7 bases removed from V and 5 bases from J, the gap between germline ends came to 18 bases. This CDR3 comprises 14 residues. From germline, CDR1 is SGDLS and CDR2 YYNGEE. CDR3 nucleotides: TGTGCCAGCTCATGGGGGGGCCTAGGGGAGACCCAGTACTTC. Translation gives CASSWGGLGETQYF.

This clone occurred once. This chain uses TRBV5-1 with TRBJ2-1; 14 nucleotides agree with TRBD2. With V trimmed by 4 bases and J by 2 bases, 8 bases remained unmatched. CDR1 and CDR2 from the germline V gene are SGHRS and YFSETQ. The CDR3 runs to 18 residues. CDR3 sequence: CASSGGLAGASAYNEQFF. CDR3 DNA sequence: TGCGCCAGCAGCGGGGGACTAGCGGGAGCCTCGGCCTACAATGAGCAGTTCTTC.

J is TRBJ2-7 and V is TRBV5-6, with D uncertain. Germline CDR1 reads SGHDT; CDR2 reads YYEEEE. The CDR3 runs to 13 residues. V was trimmed by 1 base and J by 7 bases, leaving 12 bases between them. CDR3 region: CASSLSPVGEQYF. CDR3 nucleotide sequence: TGTGCCAGCAGCTTGTCGCCAGTGGGGGAGCAGTACTTC.

The V call is TRBV3-1 (or the pseudogene TRBV3-2), the J call TRBJ1-2, with 7 positions matching TRBD1. This CDR3 region has 15 residues. The ends lost 1 base at V and 6 bases at J; junction bases unmatched: 8. Germline CDR1 reads LGHDT; CDR2 reads YNNKEL (reference sequence). CDR3 nucleotide sequence: TGTGCCAGCAGCCAAGGAGGGGGCATTTCGGATGGCTACACCTTC. This gives the protein CASSQGGGISDGYTF.

J is TRBJ2-3 and V is TRBV24-1; 7 positions match TRBD2. Per the germline V gene, CDR1 is KGHDR and CDR2 is SFDVKD. After removal of 9 bases from V and 6 bases from J, the junction contained 14 bases not matched to a gene. This CDR3 is 15 amino acids long. The CDR3 coding sequence is TGTGCCACCTCCGAGAGGACTAGGGCGGTTGATACGCAGTATTTT. Its translation: CATSERTRAVDTQYF.

The chain is built from TRBV19 and TRBJ1-5; perhaps TRBD1 as D (5 bases). Trimming removed 4 bases at V and 0 bases at J, with 16 bases between. The V gene's germline CDR1 is LNHDA and CDR2 SQIVND (reference sequence). The CDR3 is 17 amino acids. The CDR3 sequence: CASSTRGEDYSNQPQHF. The DNA of the CDR3 is TGTGCCAGTAGTACTAGAGGGGAAGATTATAGCAATCAGCCCCAGCATTTT. Looking up the rest from reference TRBV19 and TRBJ1-5 gives the full variable domain: DGGITQSPKYLFRKEGQNVTLSCEQNLNHDAMYWYRQDPGQGLRLIYYSQIVNDFQKGDIAEGYSVSREKKESFPLTVTSAQKNPTAFYLCASSTRGEDYSNQPQHFGDGTRLSIL.

The genes are TRBV28 and TRBJ2-2; 10 nucleotides align to TRBD1. The germline CDR1 and CDR2 sequences are MDHEN and SYDVKM. Germline trimming cut 6 bases from V and 5 bases from J; bases unmatched to any gene: 3. This CDR3 is built from 14 residues. As DNA, the CDR3 is TGTGCCAGCAGGACAGGGGGCCGTACCGGGGAGCTGTTTTTT. Translated, it gives CASRTGGRTGELFF.

This clone was observed once. The V call is TRBV3-1 (or the pseudogene TRBV3-2), the J call TRBJ2-2; the D gene is possibly TRBD1 (6 bases). The V end was cut by 8 bases, the J end by 0 bases, with 22 bases between. Germline V lookup: CDR1 LGHDT, CDR2 YNNKEL (reference sequence). The CDR3 has 18 residues. DNA for the CDR3: TGTGCCAGCGACACCCCCTGTGGGGGACAAGCGAACACCGGGGAGCTGTTTTTT. Translation: CASDTPCGGQANTGELFF.

This sequence joins TRBV7-2 and TRBJ2-7; no clear D gene. V was clipped by 3 bases and J by 0 bases, with 15 bases between them. The germline V gene has CDR1 SGHTA and CDR2 FQGNSA. This CDR3 is built from 16 residues. The CDR3 nucleotides read TGTGCCAGCAGCTTTGGTCCGATCCTTAGCTCCTACGAGCAGTACTTC. The encoded protein is CASSFGPILSSYEQYF.